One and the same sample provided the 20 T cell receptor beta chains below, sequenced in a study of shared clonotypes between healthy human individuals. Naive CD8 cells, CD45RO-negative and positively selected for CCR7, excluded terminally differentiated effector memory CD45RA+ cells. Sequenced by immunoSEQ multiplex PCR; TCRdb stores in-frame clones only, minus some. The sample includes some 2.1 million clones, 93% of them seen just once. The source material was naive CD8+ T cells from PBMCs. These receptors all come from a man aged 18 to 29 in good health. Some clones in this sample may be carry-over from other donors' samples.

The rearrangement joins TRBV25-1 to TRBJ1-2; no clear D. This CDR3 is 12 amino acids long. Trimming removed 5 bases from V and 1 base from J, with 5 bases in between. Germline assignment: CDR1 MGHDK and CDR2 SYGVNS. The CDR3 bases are TGTGCCAGCAGTACAAATAACTATGGCTACACCTTC. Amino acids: CASSTNNYGYTF.

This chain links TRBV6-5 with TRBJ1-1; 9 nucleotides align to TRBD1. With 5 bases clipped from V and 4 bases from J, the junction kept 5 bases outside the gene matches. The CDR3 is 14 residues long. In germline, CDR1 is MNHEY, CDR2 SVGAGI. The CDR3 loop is CASSPQGAATEAFF. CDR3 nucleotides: TGTGCCAGCAGTCCACAGGGGGCTGCCACTGAAGCTTTCTTT.

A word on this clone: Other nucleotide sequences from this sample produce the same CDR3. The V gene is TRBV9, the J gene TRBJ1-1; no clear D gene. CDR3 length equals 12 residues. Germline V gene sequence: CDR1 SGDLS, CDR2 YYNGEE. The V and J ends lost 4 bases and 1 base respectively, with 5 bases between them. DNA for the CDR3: TGTGCCAGCAGCACCTGGAACACTGAAGCTTTCTTT. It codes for CASSTWNTEAFF.

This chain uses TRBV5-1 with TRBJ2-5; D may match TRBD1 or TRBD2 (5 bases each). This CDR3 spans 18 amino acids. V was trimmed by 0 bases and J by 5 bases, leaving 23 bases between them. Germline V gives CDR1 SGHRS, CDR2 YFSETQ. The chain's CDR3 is CASSLAPIQAIGEETQYF. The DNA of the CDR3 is TGCGCCAGCAGCTTGGCCCCAATCCAAGCTATAGGGGAGGAGACCCAGTACTTC.

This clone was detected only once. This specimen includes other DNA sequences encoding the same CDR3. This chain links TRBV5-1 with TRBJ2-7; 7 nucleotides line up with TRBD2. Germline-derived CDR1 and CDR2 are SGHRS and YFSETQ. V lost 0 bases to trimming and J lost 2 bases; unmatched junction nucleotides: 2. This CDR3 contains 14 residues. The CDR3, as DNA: TGCGCCAGCAGCTTGGGTGGACTAGCCTACGAGCAGTACTTC. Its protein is CASSLGGLAYEQYF.

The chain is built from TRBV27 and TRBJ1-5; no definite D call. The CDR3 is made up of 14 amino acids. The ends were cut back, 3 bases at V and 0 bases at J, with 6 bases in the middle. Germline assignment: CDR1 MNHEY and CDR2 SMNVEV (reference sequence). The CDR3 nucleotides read TGTGCCAGCAGTTTCCAGTATAGCAATCAGCCCCAGCATTTT. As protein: CASSFQYSNQPQHF.

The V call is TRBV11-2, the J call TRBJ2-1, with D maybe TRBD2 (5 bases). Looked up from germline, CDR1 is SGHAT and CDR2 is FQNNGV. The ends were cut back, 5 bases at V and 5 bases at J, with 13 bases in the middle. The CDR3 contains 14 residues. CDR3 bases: TGTGCCAGCAGCGAACCGGGATTTCACAATGAGCAGTTCTTC. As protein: CASSEPGFHNEQFF.

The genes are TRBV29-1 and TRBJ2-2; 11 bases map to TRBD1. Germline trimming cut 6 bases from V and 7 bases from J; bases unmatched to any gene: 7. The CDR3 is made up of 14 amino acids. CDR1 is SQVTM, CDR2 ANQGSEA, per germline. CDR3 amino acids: CSVPGGTGGGELFF. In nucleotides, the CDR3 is TGCAGCGTCCCCGGGGGGACAGGGGGCGGGGAGCTGTTTTTT.

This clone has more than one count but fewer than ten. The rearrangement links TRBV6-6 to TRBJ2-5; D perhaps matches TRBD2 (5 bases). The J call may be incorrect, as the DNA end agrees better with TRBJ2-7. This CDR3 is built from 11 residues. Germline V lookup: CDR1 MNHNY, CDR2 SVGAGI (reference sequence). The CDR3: CASTEGSEQYF. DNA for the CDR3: TGTGCCAGCACCGAAGGGAGCGAGCAGTACTTC.

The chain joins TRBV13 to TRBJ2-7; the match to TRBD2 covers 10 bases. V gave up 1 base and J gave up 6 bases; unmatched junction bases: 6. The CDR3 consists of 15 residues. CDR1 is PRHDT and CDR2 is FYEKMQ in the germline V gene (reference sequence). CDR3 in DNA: TGTGCCAGCAGCTTAGATCTAGCGGGAGTGGCCGAGCAGTACTTC. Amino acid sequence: CASSLDLAGVAEQYF.

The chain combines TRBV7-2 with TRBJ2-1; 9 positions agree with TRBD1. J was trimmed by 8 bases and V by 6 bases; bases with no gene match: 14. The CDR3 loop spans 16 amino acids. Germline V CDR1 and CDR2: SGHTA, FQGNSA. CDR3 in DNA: TGTGCCAGCAGTCGCCCTCGGACAGGGGATGTGGATGAGCAGTTCTTC. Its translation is CASSRPRTGDVDEQFF.

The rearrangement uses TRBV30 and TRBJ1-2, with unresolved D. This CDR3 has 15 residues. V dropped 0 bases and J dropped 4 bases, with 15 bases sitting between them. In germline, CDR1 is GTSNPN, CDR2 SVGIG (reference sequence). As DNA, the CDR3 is TGTGCCTGGAGTGTGGAACCAAGGGTCTTCTATGGCTACACCTTC. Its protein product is CAWSVEPRVFYGYTF.

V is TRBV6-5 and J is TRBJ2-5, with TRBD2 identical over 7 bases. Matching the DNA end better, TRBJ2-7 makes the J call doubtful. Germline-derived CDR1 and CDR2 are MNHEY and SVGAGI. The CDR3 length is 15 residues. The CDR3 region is CASMGHRAGDHEQYF. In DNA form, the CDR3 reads TGTGCCAGCATGGGCCATCGTGCGGGAGACCACGAGCAGTACTTC.

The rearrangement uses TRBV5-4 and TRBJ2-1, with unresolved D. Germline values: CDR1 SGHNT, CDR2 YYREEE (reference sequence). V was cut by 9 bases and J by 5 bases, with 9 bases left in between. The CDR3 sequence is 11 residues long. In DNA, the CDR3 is TGTGCCATCTCCGGTAACAATGAGCAGTTCTTC. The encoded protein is CAISGNNEQFF. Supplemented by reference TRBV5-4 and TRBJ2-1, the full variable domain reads ETGVTQSPTHLIKTRGQQVTLRCSSQSGHNTVSWYQQALGQGPQFIFQYYREEENGRGNFPPRFSGLQFPNYSSELNVNALELDDSALYLCAISGNNEQFFGPGTRLTVL.

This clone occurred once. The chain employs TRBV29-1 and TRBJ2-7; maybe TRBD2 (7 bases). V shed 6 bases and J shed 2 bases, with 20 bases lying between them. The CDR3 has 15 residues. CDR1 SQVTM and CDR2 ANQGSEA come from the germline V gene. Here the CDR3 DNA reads TGCAGCGTGAGGGGGGGAACCCTACCCCCCTACGAGCAGTACTTC. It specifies CSVRGGTLPPYEQYF.

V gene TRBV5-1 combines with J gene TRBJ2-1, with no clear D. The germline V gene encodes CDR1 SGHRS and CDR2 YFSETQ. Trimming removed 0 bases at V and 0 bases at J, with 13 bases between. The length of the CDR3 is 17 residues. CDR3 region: CASSLEGSRSSYNEQFF. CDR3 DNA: TGCGCCAGCAGCTTGGAAGGTAGCCGGAGCTCCTACAATGAGCAGTTCTTC.

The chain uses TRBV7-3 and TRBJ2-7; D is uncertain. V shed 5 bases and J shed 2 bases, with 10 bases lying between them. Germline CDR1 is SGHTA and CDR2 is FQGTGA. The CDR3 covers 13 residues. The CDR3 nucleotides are TGTGCCAGCAGCCGTGACATTACCTACGAGCAGTACTTC. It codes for CASSRDITYEQYF.

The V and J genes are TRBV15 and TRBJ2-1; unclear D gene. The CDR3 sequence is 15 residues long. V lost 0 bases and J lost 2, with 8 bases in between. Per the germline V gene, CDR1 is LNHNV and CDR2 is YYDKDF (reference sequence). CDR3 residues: CATSRDRQAYNEQFF. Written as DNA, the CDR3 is TGTGCCACCAGCAGAGACCGTCAGGCCTACAATGAGCAGTTCTTC. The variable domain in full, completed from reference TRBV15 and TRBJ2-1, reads DAMVIQNPRYQVTQFGKPVTLSCSQTLNHNVMYWYQQKSSQAPKLLFHYYDKDFNNEADTPDNFQSRRPNTSFCFLDIRSPGLGDTAMYLCATSRDRQAYNEQFFGPGTRLTVL.

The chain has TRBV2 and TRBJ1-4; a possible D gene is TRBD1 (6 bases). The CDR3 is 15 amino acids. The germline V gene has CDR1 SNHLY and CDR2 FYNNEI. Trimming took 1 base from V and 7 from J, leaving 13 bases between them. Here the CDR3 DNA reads TGTGCCAGCAGTGAAGGCCCAGGGGATTTTGAAAAACTGTTTTTT. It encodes CASSEGPGDFEKLFF.

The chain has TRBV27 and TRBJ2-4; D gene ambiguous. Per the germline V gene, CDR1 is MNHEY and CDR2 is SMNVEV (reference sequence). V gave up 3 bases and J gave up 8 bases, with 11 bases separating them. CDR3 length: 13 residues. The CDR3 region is CASSLVEHDIQYF. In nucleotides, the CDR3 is TGTGCCAGCAGTTTGGTGGAGCATGACATTCAGTACTTC.